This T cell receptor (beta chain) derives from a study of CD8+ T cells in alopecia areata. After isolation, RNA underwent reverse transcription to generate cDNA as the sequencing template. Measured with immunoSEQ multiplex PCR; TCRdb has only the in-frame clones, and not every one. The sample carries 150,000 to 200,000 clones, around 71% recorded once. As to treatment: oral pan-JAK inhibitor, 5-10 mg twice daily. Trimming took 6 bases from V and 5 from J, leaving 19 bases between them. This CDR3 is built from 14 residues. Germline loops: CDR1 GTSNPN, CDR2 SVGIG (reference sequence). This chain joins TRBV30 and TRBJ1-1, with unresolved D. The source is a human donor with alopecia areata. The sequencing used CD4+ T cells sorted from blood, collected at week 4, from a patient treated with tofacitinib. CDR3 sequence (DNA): TGTGCCTGCCTTAAAGGGTTCTGGGGAACTGAAGCTTTCTTT. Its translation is CACLKGFWGTEAFF. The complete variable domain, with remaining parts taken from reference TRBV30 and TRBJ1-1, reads SQTIHQWPATLVQPVGSPLSLECTVEGTSNPNLYWYRQAAGRGLQLLFYSVGIGQISSEVPQNLSASRPQDRQFILSSKKLLLSDSGFYLCACLKGFWGTEAFFGQGTRLTVV.